Detailed here is one T cell receptor beta chain. No antigen is known for it. Given a much more abundant clone one base away, this may be a read error. This sample was taken from a study of type 1 and type 2 diabetes patients. Overall study context: T cells were magnetically sorted from PBMCs as CD4+ or CD8+ subsets. Study results and caveats: Groups were not age- or gender-matched, which may bias interpretation. Between type 2 diabetes and control samples, V and J usage averaged approximately 0.97 correlation.

The PCR template was genomic DNA. Amplification of the beta chain CDR3 used 30 forward and 13 reverse multiplex primers. TCRdb redid the calling of the multiplex PCR reads with MiXCR, one entry per CDR3 protein. The repertoire consists of about 290,000 distinct CDR3 sequences, with around 50% occurring once and the leading ten covering roughly 13%. Other autoimmune diseases and infections within the past four weeks excluded donors. Germline lookup yields CDR1 MDHEN and CDR2 SYDVKM. The CDR3 length is 15 residues. This TCR derives from a man between 18 and 35 years old with type 2 diabetes. The sample comprised peripheral blood mononuclear cells (PBMCs). J is TRBJ2-7 and V is TRBV28; TRBD1 aligns across 12 bases. Here the CDR3 reads CASSGGQGASCEQYF. CDR3 in DNA: TGTGCCAGCAGTGGGGGACAGGGGGCCTCCTGCGAGCAGTACTTC.